This T cell receptor beta chain appears in the sequencing data of a study of blood T cell repertoires in COVID-19. Across the study: The United States, Italy and Spain were the sources of the acute and convalescent COVID-19 samples.

Seattle-derived patients entered the study during active infection and were followed longitudinally. V lost 0 bases and J lost 5, with 5 bases in between. The CDR3 extends over 13 amino acids. Per the germline V gene, CDR1 is LNHNV and CDR2 is YYDKDF (reference sequence). In the source study's methods: Researchers report that nucleated cell counts were estimated from reference gene primer amplification. Some clones are missing from TCRdb's copy, which holds only in-frame ones; the method was immunoSEQ multiplex PCR. V and J calls and clone size come straight from that table; D and trimming were deduced from the DNA. This repertoire shows 250,000 to 300,000 clones, approximately 88% found once; its top ten account for 10%.

The chain couples TRBV15 to TRBJ1-5; D not certain. Sequencing used peripheral blood. The source of this sequence is a woman in her sixties or seventies with COVID-19, enrolled during active disease. The CDR3 reads CATSRDGDQPQHF. The DNA of the CDR3 is TGTGCCACCAGCAGAGACGGTGATCAGCCCCAGCATTTT.